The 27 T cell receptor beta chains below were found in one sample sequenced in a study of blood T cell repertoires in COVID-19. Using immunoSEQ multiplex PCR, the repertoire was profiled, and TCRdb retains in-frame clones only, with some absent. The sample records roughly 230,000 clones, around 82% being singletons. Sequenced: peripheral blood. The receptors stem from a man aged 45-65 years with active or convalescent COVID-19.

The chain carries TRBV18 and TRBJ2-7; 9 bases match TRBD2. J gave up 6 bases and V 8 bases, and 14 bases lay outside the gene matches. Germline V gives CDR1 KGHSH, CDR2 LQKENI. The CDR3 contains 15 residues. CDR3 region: CASQPLPGLASEQYF. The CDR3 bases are TGTGCCAGCCAACCGCTTCCGGGACTAGCCTCCGAGCAGTACTTC.

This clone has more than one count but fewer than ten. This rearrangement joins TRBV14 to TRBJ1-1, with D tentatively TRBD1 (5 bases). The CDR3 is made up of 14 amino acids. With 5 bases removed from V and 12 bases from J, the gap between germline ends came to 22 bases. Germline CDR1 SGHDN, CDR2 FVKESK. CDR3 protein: CASSNSGSREWTFF. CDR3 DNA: TGTGCCAGCAGCAATTCCGGGTCCAGGGAATGGACTTTCTTT.

CDR3 DNA sequence: TGTGCCTGTCAAAAAGCGGGGACTGAAGCTTTCTTT. Encoded protein: CACQKAGTEAFF. The genes are TRBV6-5 and TRBJ1-1; D remains unclear. This CDR3 has 12 residues. V was trimmed by 11 bases and J by 5 bases, leaving 15 bases between them. Germline V gene lookup returns CDR1 MNHEY and CDR2 SVGAGI.

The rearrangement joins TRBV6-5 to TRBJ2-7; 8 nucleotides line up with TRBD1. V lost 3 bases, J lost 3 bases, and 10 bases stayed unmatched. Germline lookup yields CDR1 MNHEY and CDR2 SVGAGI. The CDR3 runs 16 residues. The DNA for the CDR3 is TGTGCCAGCAGTTATCGGACAGGGAGCACTTACTACGAGCAGTACTTC. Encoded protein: CASSYRTGSTYYEQYF.

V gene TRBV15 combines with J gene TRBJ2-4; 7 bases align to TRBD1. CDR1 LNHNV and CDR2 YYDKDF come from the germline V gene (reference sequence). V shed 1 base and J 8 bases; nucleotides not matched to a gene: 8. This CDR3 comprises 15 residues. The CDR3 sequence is CATSRVAGGAHIQYF. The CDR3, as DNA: TGTGCCACCAGCAGAGTTGCAGGGGGAGCACACATTCAGTACTTC. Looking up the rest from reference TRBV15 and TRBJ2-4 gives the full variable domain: DAMVIQNPRYQVTQFGKPVTLSCSQTLNHNVMYWYQQKSSQAPKLLFHYYDKDFNNEADTPDNFQSRRPNTSFCFLDIRSPGLGDTAMYLCATSRVAGGAHIQYFGAGTRLSVL.

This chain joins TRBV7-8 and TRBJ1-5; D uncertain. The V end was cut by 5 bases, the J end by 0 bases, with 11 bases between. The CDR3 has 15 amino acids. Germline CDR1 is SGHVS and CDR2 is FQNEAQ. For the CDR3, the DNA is TGTGCCAGCAGCCTGTATGCGGATAGCAATCAGCCCCAGCATTTT. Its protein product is CASSLYADSNQPQHF.

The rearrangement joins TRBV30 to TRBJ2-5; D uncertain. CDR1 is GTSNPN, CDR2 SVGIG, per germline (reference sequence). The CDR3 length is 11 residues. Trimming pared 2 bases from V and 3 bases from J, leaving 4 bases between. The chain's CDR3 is CAWSSKETQYF. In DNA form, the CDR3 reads TGTGCCTGGAGTTCAAAAGAGACCCAGTACTTC.

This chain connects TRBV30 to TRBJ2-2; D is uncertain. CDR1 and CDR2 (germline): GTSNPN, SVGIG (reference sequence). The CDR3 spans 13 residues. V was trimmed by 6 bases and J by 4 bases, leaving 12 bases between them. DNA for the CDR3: TGTGCCTGTTCTGCAGGATTCACCGGGGAGCTGTTTTTT. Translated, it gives CACSAGFTGELFF. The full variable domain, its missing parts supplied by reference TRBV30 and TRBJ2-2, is SQTIHQWPATLVQPVGSPLSLECTVEGTSNPNLYWYRQAAGRGLQLLFYSVGIGQISSEVPQNLSASRPQDRQFILSSKKLLLSDSGFYLCACSAGFTGELFFGEGSRLTVL.

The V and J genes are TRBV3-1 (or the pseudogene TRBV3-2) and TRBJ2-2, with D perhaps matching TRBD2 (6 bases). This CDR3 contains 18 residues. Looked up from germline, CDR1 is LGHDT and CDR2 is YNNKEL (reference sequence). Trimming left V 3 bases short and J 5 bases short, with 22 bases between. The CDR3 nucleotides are TGTGCCAGCAGCCACCACCTAGGCGGGGCCATAGGGACCGGGGAGCTGTTTTTT. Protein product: CASSHHLGGAIGTGELFF.

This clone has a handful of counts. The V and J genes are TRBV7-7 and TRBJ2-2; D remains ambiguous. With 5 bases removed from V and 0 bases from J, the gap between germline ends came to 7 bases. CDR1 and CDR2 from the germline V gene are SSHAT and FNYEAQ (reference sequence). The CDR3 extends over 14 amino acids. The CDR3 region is CASSRHPNTGELFF. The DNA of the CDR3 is TGTGCCAGCAGCCGACACCCGAACACCGGGGAGCTGTTTTTT.

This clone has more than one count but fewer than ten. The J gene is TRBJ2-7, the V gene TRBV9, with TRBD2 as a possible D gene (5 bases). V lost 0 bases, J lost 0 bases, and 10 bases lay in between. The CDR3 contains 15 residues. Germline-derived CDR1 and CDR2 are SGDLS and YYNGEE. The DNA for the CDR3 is TGTGCCAGCAGCGTAGGTAGCGCGAGCTCCTACGAGCAGTACTTC. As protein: CASSVGSASSYEQYF.

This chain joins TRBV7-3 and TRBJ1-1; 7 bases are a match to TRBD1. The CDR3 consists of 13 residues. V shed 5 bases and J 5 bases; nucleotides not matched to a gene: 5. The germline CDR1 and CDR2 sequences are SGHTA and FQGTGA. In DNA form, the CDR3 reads TGTGCCAGCAGCCCCCGGACAGGAACTGAAGCTTTCTTT. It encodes CASSPRTGTEAFF.

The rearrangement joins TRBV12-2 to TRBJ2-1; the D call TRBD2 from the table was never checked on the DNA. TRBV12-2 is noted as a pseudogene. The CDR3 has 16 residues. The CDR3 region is CASRFREGSGINEQFF. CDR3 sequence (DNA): TGTGCAAGTCGCTTCCGCGAGGGTAGCGGCATCAATGAGCAGTTCTTC.

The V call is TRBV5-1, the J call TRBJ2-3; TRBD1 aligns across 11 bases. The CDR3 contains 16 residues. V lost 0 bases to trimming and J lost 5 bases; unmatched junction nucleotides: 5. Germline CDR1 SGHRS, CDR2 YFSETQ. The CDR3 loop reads CASSLADRGREDTQYF. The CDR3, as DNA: TGCGCCAGCAGCTTGGCGGACAGGGGGCGTGAAGATACGCAGTATTTT.

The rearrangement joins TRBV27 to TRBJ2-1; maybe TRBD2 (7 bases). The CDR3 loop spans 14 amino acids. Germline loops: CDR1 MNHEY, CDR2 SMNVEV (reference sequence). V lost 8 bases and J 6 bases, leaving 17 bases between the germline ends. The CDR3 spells CASGGASASNEQFF. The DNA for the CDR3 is TGTGCCAGCGGGGGGGCTAGCGCCTCCAATGAGCAGTTCTTC.

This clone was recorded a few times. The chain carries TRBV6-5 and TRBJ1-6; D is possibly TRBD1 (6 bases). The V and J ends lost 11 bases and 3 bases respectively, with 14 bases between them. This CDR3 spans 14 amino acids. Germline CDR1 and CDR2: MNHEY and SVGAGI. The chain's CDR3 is CAVRGPVYNSPLHF. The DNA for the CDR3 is TGTGCCGTCAGGGGCCCAGTCTATAATTCACCCCTCCACTTT.

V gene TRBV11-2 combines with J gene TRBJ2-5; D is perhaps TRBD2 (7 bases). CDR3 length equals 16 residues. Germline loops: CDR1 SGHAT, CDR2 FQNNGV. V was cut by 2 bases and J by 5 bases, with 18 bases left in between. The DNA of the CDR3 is TGTGCCAGCAGCTTAAGAGGGGGGGCCGACAGCGAGACCCAGTACTTC. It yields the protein CASSLRGGADSETQYF.

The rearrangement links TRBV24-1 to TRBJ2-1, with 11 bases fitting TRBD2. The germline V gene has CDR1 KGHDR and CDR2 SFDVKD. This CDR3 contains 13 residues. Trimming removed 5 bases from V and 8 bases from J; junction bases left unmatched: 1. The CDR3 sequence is CATSATSGDEQFF. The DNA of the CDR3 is TGTGCCACCAGTGCGACTAGCGGGGATGAGCAGTTCTTC.

CDR3 coding DNA: TGTGCCAGCAGTGACCGGACAGGTTCGGGTTCACCCCTCCACTTT. Amino acid sequence: CASSDRTGSGSPLHF. V and J are TRBV6-1 and TRBJ1-6, with TRBD1 identical over 7 bases. V shed 3 bases, J shed 9 bases, and the junction held 8 bases outside the gene matches. In germline, CDR1 is MNHNS, CDR2 SASEGT. The CDR3 is 15 amino acids.

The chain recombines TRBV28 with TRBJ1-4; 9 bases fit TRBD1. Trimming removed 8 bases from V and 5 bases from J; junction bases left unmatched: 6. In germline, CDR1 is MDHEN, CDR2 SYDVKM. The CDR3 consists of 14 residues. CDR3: CASCRTGENEKLFF. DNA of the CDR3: TGTGCCAGCTGCAGGACAGGGGAGAATGAAAAACTGTTTTTT.

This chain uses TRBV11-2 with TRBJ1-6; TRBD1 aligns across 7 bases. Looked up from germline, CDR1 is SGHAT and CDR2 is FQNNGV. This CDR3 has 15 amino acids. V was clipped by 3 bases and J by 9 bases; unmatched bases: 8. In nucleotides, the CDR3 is TGTGCCAGCAGCTTTAATGTGCAGGGGGGTTCACCCCTCCACTTT. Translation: CASSFNVQGGSPLHF.

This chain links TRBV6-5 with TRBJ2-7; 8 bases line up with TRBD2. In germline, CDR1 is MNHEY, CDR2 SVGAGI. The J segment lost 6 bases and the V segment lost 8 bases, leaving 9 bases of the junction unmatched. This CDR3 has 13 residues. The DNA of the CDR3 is TGTGCCAGCGTCGAAGGACTAGCCGGCGAGCAGTACTTC. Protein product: CASVEGLAGEQYF.

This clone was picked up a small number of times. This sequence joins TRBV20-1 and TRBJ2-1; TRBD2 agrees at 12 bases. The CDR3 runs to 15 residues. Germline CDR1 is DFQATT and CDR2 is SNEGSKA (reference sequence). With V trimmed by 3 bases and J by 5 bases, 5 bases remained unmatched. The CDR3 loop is CSASHGLAGNNEQFF. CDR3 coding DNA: TGCAGTGCTAGTCACGGACTAGCGGGGAACAATGAGCAGTTCTTC.

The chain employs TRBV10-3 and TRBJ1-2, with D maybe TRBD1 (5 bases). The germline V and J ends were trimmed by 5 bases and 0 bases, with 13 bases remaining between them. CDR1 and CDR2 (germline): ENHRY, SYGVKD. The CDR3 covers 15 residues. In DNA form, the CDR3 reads TGTGCCATCAGTCCGGGGGAAGGGACTAACTATGGCTACACCTTC. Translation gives CAISPGEGTNYGYTF.

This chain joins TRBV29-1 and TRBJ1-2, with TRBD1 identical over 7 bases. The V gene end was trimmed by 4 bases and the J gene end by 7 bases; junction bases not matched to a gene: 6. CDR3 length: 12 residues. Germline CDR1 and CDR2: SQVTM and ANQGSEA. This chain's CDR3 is CSVGDRVGGYTF. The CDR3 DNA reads TGCAGCGTTGGAGACAGGGTTGGTGGCTACACCTTC.

CDR3 in DNA: TGTGCCAGCAGCTTTTCTTCGAACACCGGGGAGCTGTTTTTT. Its translation is CASSFSSNTGELFF. The V gene is TRBV11-3, the J gene TRBJ2-2; D unclear. Trimming shortened V by 3 bases and J by 0 bases, and 5 bases separated the two germline ends. This CDR3 contains 14 residues. The germline V gene encodes CDR1 SGHNT and CDR2 YENEEA.

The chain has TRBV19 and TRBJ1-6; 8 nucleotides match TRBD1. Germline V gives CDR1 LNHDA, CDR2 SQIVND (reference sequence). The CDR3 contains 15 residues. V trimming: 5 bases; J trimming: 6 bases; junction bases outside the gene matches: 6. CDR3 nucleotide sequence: TGTGCCAGTAGTTTCCGACAGGGGAGTAATTCACCCCTCCACTTT. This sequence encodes CASSFRQGSNSPLHF.